Below are 10 T cell receptor beta chains sequenced from a single sample in a study of somatic mutations in cytotoxic T cells in rheumatoid arthritis. TCRdb keeps only in-frame clones here, not all; method: immunoSEQ multiplex PCR. The data contain about 18,000 clones, approximately 80% of them seen just once; the ten biggest clones take up about 11%. The sequencing input was CD8+ T cells sorted from blood. The receptor set was obtained from a woman in her fifties or sixties in good health.

The chain employs TRBV2 and TRBJ1-6; D call uncertain. The germline gives CDR1 SNHLY, CDR2 FYNNEI. CDR3 length: 14 residues. V was clipped by 3 bases and J by 10 bases, with 13 bases between them. CDR3 DNA: TGTGCCAGCAGTGAGCCCGGGGTAGGCTCACCCCTCCACTTT. As protein: CASSEPGVGSPLHF.

This sequence joins TRBV6-1 and TRBJ2-3; TRBD2 matches at 7 bases. Germline V gives CDR1 MNHNS, CDR2 SASEGT. The CDR3 spans 15 residues. J was trimmed by 4 bases and V by 0 bases; bases with no gene match: 4. The CDR3 coding sequence is TGTGCCAGCAGTGAAGCGCTTCGGGAGGCAGATACGCAGTATTTT. This encodes CASSEALREADTQYF.

The chain employs TRBV7-9 and TRBJ2-7; D gene uncertain. Germline loops: CDR1 SEHNR, CDR2 FQNEAQ (reference sequence). Trimming pared 2 bases from V and 2 bases from J, leaving 10 bases between. The CDR3 is made up of 14 amino acids. The CDR3 protein is CASSLSGSPYEQYF. The CDR3 DNA follows: TGTGCCAGCAGCTTATCAGGCAGCCCCTACGAGCAGTACTTC.

The rearrangement uses TRBV7-2 and TRBJ2-5, with 7 bases lining up with TRBD1. Trimming removed 0 bases from V and 1 base from J; junction bases left unmatched: 2. Germline CDR1 and CDR2: SGHTA and FQGNSA. The CDR3 loop spans 15 amino acids. The CDR3 loop is CASSLARTGQETQYF. The CDR3 coding sequence is TGTGCCAGCAGCTTAGCCAGGACAGGCCAAGAGACCCAGTACTTC. Full variable domain (missing parts from reference TRBV7-2 and TRBJ2-5): GAGVSQSPSNKVTEKGKDVELRCDPISGHTALYWYRQSLGQGLEFLIYFQGNSAPDKSGLPSDRFSAERTGGSVSTLTIQRTQQEDSAVYLCASSLARTGQETQYFGPGTRLLVL.

The chain is built from TRBV13 and TRBJ1-1, with a tentative D call TRBD1 (5 bases). V dropped 3 bases and J dropped 0 bases, with 14 bases sitting between them. This CDR3 spans 16 amino acids. Germline CDR1 PRHDT, CDR2 FYEKMQ (reference sequence). The DNA of the CDR3 is TGTGCCAGCAGCTTCGGGACTGTTAAGCTGAACACTGAAGCTTTCTTT. Protein sequence: CASSFGTVKLNTEAFF.

Only one count was recorded for this clone. CDR3 nucleotide sequence: TGTGCCAGCTCGCCGTCGTCAGGGGCGGCTAATGAAAAACTGTTTTTT. Protein product: CASSPSSGAANEKLFF. The chain links TRBV18 to TRBJ1-4; D may be TRBD1 (6 bases). Trimming took off 6 bases at V and 3 bases at J, with 17 bases between the two ends. Per germline, CDR1 KGHSH and CDR2 LQKENI. The CDR3 is made up of 16 amino acids. Based on the CDR3 plus reference TRBV18 and TRBJ1-4, the full variable domain is NAGVMQNPRHLVRRRGQEARLRCSPMKGHSHVYWYRQLPEEGLKFMVYLQKENIIDESGMPKERFSAEFPKEGPSILRIQQVVRGDSAAYFCASSPSSGAANEKLFFGSGTQLSVL.

The V gene is TRBV14, the J gene TRBJ1-2, with D uncertain. Trimming removed 1 base at V and 0 bases at J, with 3 bases between. The CDR3 totals 13 residues. Germline CDR1 and CDR2: SGHDN and FVKESK. The CDR3 region has the DNA TGTGCCAGCAGCCAAGGTACTAACTATGGCTACACCTTC. Protein sequence: CASSQGTNYGYTF.

This chain uses TRBV5-5 with TRBJ2-5; D gene ambiguous. Trimming took 0 bases from V and 1 from J, leaving 13 bases between them. Germline V gene data show CDR1 as SGHKS and CDR2 as YYEKEE (reference sequence). The CDR3 has 16 amino acids. The CDR3 reads CASSLEGGPFQETQYF. The CDR3 coding sequence is TGTGCCAGCAGCTTGGAGGGCGGCCCCTTCCAAGAGACCCAGTACTTC.

The chain employs TRBV27 and TRBJ1-5, with D uncertain. Germline CDR1 MNHEY, CDR2 SMNVEV (reference sequence). Trimming took off 1 base at V and 2 bases at J, with 3 bases between the two ends. This CDR3 has 13 residues. Written as DNA, the CDR3 is TGTGCCAGCAGTTTATGGGGCAATCAGCCCCAGCATTTT. Translating gives CASSLWGNQPQHF.

The chain employs TRBV25-1 and TRBJ2-7, with 10 bases that match TRBD1. This CDR3 region has 14 residues. The germline gives CDR1 MGHDK, CDR2 SYGVNS. J lost 3 bases, V lost 7 bases, and 6 bases had no gene match. The CDR3 DNA follows: TGTGCCAGCACCCCGACAGGGGGCGGCTACGAGCAGTACTTC. Translated: CASTPTGGGYEQYF.